Each of the 5 T cell receptor beta chains below was sequenced from the same sample in a study of blood T cell repertoires in COVID-19. The assay was immunoSEQ multiplex PCR, and TCRdb's table has in-frame clones only and misses some. The sample yields around 120,000 clones, around 89% seen once. Input material: peripheral blood. The source is a woman in her fifties or sixties with COVID-19, enrolled during active disease.

With respect to this clone: In the same sample, other DNA sequences code for this CDR3. The rearrangement uses TRBV19 and TRBJ2-7, with 9 bases aligning to TRBD2. Trimming cost V 4 bases and J 3 bases; bases outside gene matches: 4. Looked up from germline, CDR1 is LNHDA and CDR2 is SQIVND (reference sequence). This CDR3 contains 14 residues. In nucleotides, the CDR3 is TGTGCCAGTAGTAAGACTAGCGGAGGCTACGAGCAGTACTTC. Its protein product is CASSKTSGGYEQYF.

V usage is TRBV7-2 and J usage is TRBJ2-7, with D perhaps matching TRBD2 (7 bases). The CDR3 totals 14 residues. The germline V gene has CDR1 SGHTA and CDR2 FQGNSA. Trimming stripped 5 bases from V and 3 bases from J, with 14 bases between. The CDR3 bases are TGTGCCAGCAGCAAAGCGGGGACATTCTACGAGCAGTACTTC. Encoded protein: CASSKAGTFYEQYF.

The chain has TRBV6-2 or TRBV6-3 and TRBJ1-2, with TRBD1 as a possible D gene (5 bases). CDR1 MNHEY and CDR2 SVGEGT come from the germline V gene. Trimming cost V 6 bases and J 4 bases, with 15 bases left between them. The CDR3 contains 14 residues. The CDR3 region has the DNA TGTGCCAGCAGCCCAAGGGGTCCGGTCTATGGCTACACCTTC. This translates into CASSPRGPVYGYTF.

The chain recombines TRBV9 with TRBJ2-3, with 13 bases lining up with TRBD2. Germline V gene data show CDR1 as SGDLS and CDR2 as YYNGEE. CDR3 length: 17 amino acids. The ends lost 4 bases at V and 1 base at J; junction bases unmatched: 6. This chain's CDR3 is CASSPLGLAGRTDTQYF. The CDR3, as DNA: TGTGCCAGCAGCCCGCTGGGACTAGCGGGACGCACAGATACGCAGTATTTT.

The chain employs TRBV4-2 and TRBJ2-3; 7 bases map to TRBD2. The V gene's germline CDR1 is LGHNA and CDR2 YNFKEQ. V trimming: 1 base; J trimming: 4 bases; junction bases outside the gene matches: 5. CDR3 length: 15 amino acids. The DNA of the CDR3 is TGTGCCAGCAGCCAAGCTGGGGGGGTCCCAGATACGCAGTATTTT. As protein: CASSQAGGVPDTQYF.